A selection of T cell receptor beta chains follows, all from one sample in a study of control samples from healthy donors and cancer patients. Profiling relied on immunoSEQ multiplex PCR, and the TCRdb table lists in-frame clones only, not all of them. The sample shows 150,000 or so clones, 94% of them seen only once. Sample: blood. Source of these receptors: a man in his forties or fifties in good health. CDR3s include the opening cysteine and the closing phenylalanine or tryptophan. Each record gives: J gene, clone size, V gene, D gene, CDR3 protein, CDR3 DNA. A D gene is named only where the DNA matches it firmly. Size is omitted from some rows. Given values are once, few, many or a class for expanded clones.

TRBJ1-2,NA,TRBV7-9,TRBD1,CASSLDAGQGGYGYTF,TGTGCCAGCAGCTTAGATGCGGGACAGGGGGGTTATGGCTACACCTTC
TRBJ2-3,NA,TRBV5-1,NA,CASSLMGRGSTDTQYF,TGCGCCAGCAGCTTAATGGGGCGGGGAAGCACAGATACGCAGTATTTT
TRBJ1-5,NA,TRBV29-1,NA,CSVGQGTDQPQHF,TGCAGCGTTGGTCAGGGGACGGATCAGCCCCAGCATTTT
TRBJ2-1,NA,TRBV29-1,NA,CSVGRGGNEQFF,TGCAGCGTGGGGCGGGGTGGCAATGAGCAGTTCTTC
TRBJ1-5,NA,TRBV27,NA,CASRSLPGNQPQHF,TGTGCCAGCAGGAGTCTTCCTGGCAATCAGCCCCAGCATTTT
TRBJ2-1,NA,TRBV7-2,TRBD2,CASNSPSGGASEQFF,TGTGCCAGCAACTCACCTAGCGGGGGGGCCAGTGAGCAGTTCTTC
TRBJ1-2,NA,TRBV5-4,NA,CASSFGGADIYGYTF,TGTGCCAGCAGCTTTGGGGGGGCGGATATCTATGGCTACACCTTC
TRBJ1-1,NA,TRBV29-1,NA,CSVENQASRVNTEAFF,TGCAGCGTTGAAAACCAGGCCAGCCGGGTGAACACTGAAGCTTTCTTT
TRBJ1-1,NA,TRBV6-2/TRBV6-3,NA,CASSAGSSDYMNTEAFF,TGTGCCAGCAGTGCGGGGTCCAGCGACTACATGAACACTGAAGCTTTCTTT
TRBJ2-2,once,TRBV7-9,NA,CASSQPGSGELFF,TGTGCCAGCAGCCAACCAGGGTCCGGGGAGCTGTTTTTT
TRBJ2-7,NA,TRBV28,NA,CASRRVYGAYEQYF,TGTGCCAGCAGGAGGGTCTATGGAGCTTACGAGCAGTACTTC
TRBJ2-7,NA,TRBV7-8,NA,CASSLALYSPEQYF,TGTGCCAGCAGCTTAGCCTTATACTCCCCCGAGCAGTACTTC
TRBJ1-1,NA,TRBV7-9,TRBD1,CASSGTDRGGTEAFF,TGTGCCAGCAGCGGGACGGACAGGGGGGGAACTGAAGCTTTCTTT
TRBJ2-7,few,TRBV9,TRBD1,CASSPGTGTNEQYF,TGTGCCAGCAGCCCTGGGACAGGGACGAACGAGCAGTACTTC
TRBJ1-6,NA,TRBV6-2/TRBV6-3,TRBD1,CASSTPWDRGRWNSPLHF,TGTGCCAGCAGCACCCCCTGGGACAGGGGGCGATGGAATTCACCCCTCCACTTT
TRBJ1-6,NA,TRBV28,NA,CASSIGAASRAPLHF,TGTGCCAGCAGCATAGGGGCAGCCTCGCGAGCACCCCTCCACTTT
TRBJ1-1,NA,TRBV6-1,NA,CASSEARSATNTEAFF,TGTGCCAGCAGTGAAGCGCGGAGCGCTACGAACACTGAAGCTTTCTTT
TRBJ1-1,NA,TRBV10-3,NA,CAITSENTEAFF,TGTGCCATCACTTCGGAGAACACTGAAGCTTTCTTT
TRBJ1-2,NA,TRBV28,TRBD1,CASSSTQQGLSGYTF,TGTGCCAGCAGTTCTACGCAACAGGGGTTAAGTGGCTACACCTTC
TRBJ2-7,NA,TRBV5-6,TRBD2,CASSFRAGRAYEQYF,TGTGCCAGCAGCTTTCGTGCAGGGAGGGCCTACGAGCAGTACTTC
TRBJ2-7,NA,TRBV5-1,NA,CASSFEAREQYF,TGCGCCAGCAGCTTTGAAGCTCGCGAGCAGTACTTC
TRBJ1-2,NA,TRBV7-8,NA,CASSLLWGRLGNYGYTF,TGTGCCAGCAGCTTACTGTGGGGGCGATTGGGAAACTATGGCTACACCTTC
TRBJ2-3,NA,TRBV19,TRBD1,CASRPGTGEDTQYF,TGTGCCAGTCGTCCCGGGACAGGGGAAGATACGCAGTATTTT
TRBJ2-1,NA,TRBV9,TRBD2,CASTTQAGTSANEQFF,TGTGCCAGCACAACCCAGGCCGGGACTAGCGCCAATGAGCAGTTCTTC
TRBJ1-1,NA,TRBV7-3,NA,CASSPHGNTEAFF,TGTGCCAGCAGCCCACACGGGAACACTGAAGCTTTCTTT
TRBJ1-1,few,TRBV6-6,NA,CASSYRPRQTNTEAFF,TGTGCCAGCAGTTACCGTCCAAGACAGACGAACACTGAAGCTTTCTTT
TRBJ1-1,NA,TRBV14,NA,CASRGGTEAFF,TGTGCCAGCAGAGGTGGGACTGAAGCTTTCTTT
TRBJ1-5,NA,TRBV6-1,NA,CASSELSFNQPQHF,TGTGCCAGCAGTGAACTGTCATTCAATCAGCCCCAGCATTTT
TRBJ1-6,NA,TRBV27,TRBD1,CASSSGQGNSPLHF,TGTGCCAGCAGCTCGGGACAGGGGAATTCACCCCTCCACTTT
TRBJ1-5,NA,TRBV6-5,NA,CASSPENSNQPQHF,TGTGCCAGCAGCCCCGAGAATAGCAATCAGCCCCAGCATTTT
TRBJ1-3,NA,TRBV10-2,TRBD1,CASSRGDSGNTIYF,TGCGCCAGCTCCAGGGGGGACTCTGGAAACACCATATATTTT
TRBJ1-2,NA,TRBV18,NA,CASSLSQSPGTYGYTF,TGTGCCAGCTCACTCTCACAGAGCCCAGGGACCTATGGCTACACCTTC
TRBJ2-1,NA,TRBV7-9,TRBD1,CASSDTGGYGEQFF,TGTGCCAGCAGTGATACAGGGGGCTACGGTGAGCAGTTCTTC
TRBJ2-6,once,TRBV9,NA,CASSLRLNSGANVLTF,TGTGCCAGCAGCCTCCGACTGAACTCTGGGGCCAACGTCCTGACTTTC
TRBJ1-4,NA,TRBV3-1/TRBV3-2,NA,CASSQRGLTNEKLFF,TGTGCCAGCAGCCAACGCGGACTTACTAATGAAAAACTGTTTTTT
TRBJ1-6,NA,TRBV5-1,TRBD1,CASRLSGQGTDNSPLHF,TGCGCCAGCAGACTTTCGGGACAGGGGACCGATAATTCACCCCTCCACTTT
TRBJ2-1,NA,TRBV6-6,NA,CASSPQYGNEQFF,TGTGCCAGCAGTCCACAGTACGGTAATGAGCAGTTCTTC
TRBJ1-3,NA,TRBV27,NA,CASSYRSGNTIYF,TGTGCCAGCAGTTACAGGAGTGGGAACACCATATATTTT
TRBJ1-4,NA,TRBV14,NA,CASSQRGGTKEKLFF,TGTGCCAGCAGCCAAAGGGGCGGGACAAAAGAAAAACTGTTTTTT
TRBJ2-1,NA,TRBV25-1,NA,CASRTRNEQFF,TGTGCCAGCAGAACAAGGAATGAGCAGTTCTTC
TRBJ2-1,NA,TRBV12-3/TRBV12-4,NA,CASSLINEQFF,TGTGCCAGCAGTTTAATAAATGAGCAGTTCTTC